This T cell receptor beta chain was sequenced for a study of cytomegalovirus exposure and HLA in healthy donors. The length of the CDR3 is 14 residues. CDR1 is LNHDA, CDR2 SQIVND, per germline (reference sequence). Trimming took 8 bases from V and 3 from J; bases not matched to a gene: 5. The PCR had 60 Vbeta and 13 Jbeta primers. The method was immunoSEQ multiplex PCR; TCRdb's version includes in-frame clones alone and lacks a portion of them. The record lists tens of thousands of clones, of which the ten most abundant hold approximately 4.3%. V usage is TRBV19 and J usage is TRBJ1-3; 9 bases align to TRBD1. Source material: PBMCs. The source of this sequence is a male donor in good health and CMV-seronegative. Here the CDR3 reads CASSWDRDGNTIYF. The CDR3 bases are TGTGCCAGTTCCTGGGACAGGGATGGAAACACCATATATTTT.